The clone carrying this TCR beta chain was observed many times. What it recognizes is unknown. This sample was included in a study of early T cells in non-severe SARS-CoV-2 infection. About the research overall: From unsorted whole blood, bulk RNA was sequenced, and the chains remained unpaired.

V was trimmed by 1 base and J by 1 base, leaving 5 bases between them. The CDR3 is 13 residues long. Broader study findings: Sequences matched to VDJdb favored anti-spike CD8 responses, while private and CD4 specificities were missed.

cDNA molecules, individually, were tagged with unique molecular identifiers. TCRdb independently ran MiXCR on the 5' RACE reads; one entry per CDR3 protein. The data show more than 40,000 distinct CDR3 sequences, almost 5.5% seen once. This specimen consisted of whole blood, obtained at baseline. This sequence originates from an adult who was a healthcare worker with PCR-confirmed SARS-CoV-2 infection or an uninfected control (not recorded which). The chain recombines TRBV12-3 or TRBV12-4 with TRBJ2-7, with D unresolved. The CDR3 region has the DNA TGTGCCAGCAGTTTAGGCGCGTCCTACGAGCAGTACTTC. It is translated as CASSLGASYEQYF.